The present T cell receptor beta chain was sequenced within a study of T cell repertoires in cytomegalovirus infection. Broader study findings: Clonotypes of TCR beta that were HLA-C-restricted and CMV-specific dominated the ex vivo response.

With respect to this clonotype: No antigen is known for it.

The CDR3 contains 15 residues. V gave up 6 bases and J gave up 3 bases; unmatched junction bases: 6. Germline loops: CDR1 SQVTM, CDR2 ANQGSEA. TCRdb analysed the reads with MiXCR anew, one entry per CDR3 protein. The sample has roughly 640,000 distinct CDR3 sequences; roughly 26% are singletons. The rearrangement joins TRBV29-1 to TRBJ1-6, with 9 bases aligning to TRBD1. Sequencing used CD8+ T cells from PBMCs. The receptor's source is a human donor in good health (CMV status not recorded). Some clones in this sample may be carry-over from other donors' samples. CDR3: CSVQTGGDYNSPLHF. CDR3 bases: TGCAGCGTACAAACAGGGGGCGACTATAATTCACCCCTCCACTTT.